Described below is a single T cell receptor (beta chain) sequence and its context. Its cognate antigen is unknown. The PCR used 60 Vbeta and 13 Jbeta primers. Clones were sequenced by immunoSEQ multiplex PCR, and TCRdb holds only the in-frame ones, with some missing. The repertoire has more than 95,000 clones, approximately 75% of them found once; the top ten carry approximately 14%. This sample was included in a study of cytomegalovirus exposure and HLA in healthy donors. This CDR3 contains 9 residues. CDR1 MNHNY and CDR2 SVGAGI come from the germline V gene (reference sequence). Trimming pared 8 bases from V and 10 bases from J, leaving 5 bases between. Study-wide results and limits: Both high specificity and high sensitivity reportedly marked the classifier's diagnosis of cytomegalovirus status.

When sampled, the donors appeared nominally healthy, though they likely had unrecorded immune exposures. This TCR was sampled from a woman in her seventies in good health and CMV-seropositive. The sequenced sample consisted of PBMCs. The rearrangement uses TRBV6-6 and TRBJ1-4; D ambiguous. DNA of the CDR3: TGTGCCAGCGGGAGAAAACTGTTTTTT. Protein: CASGRKLFF.